This is a list of T cell receptor beta chains from one sample in a study of PD-1 blockade in classical Hodgkin lymphoma. Produced via immunoSEQ multiplex PCR; TCRdb's table is partial and in-frame only. The table shows about 26,000 clones, with 67% occurring only once. The sequencing used peripheral blood mononuclear cells (PBMCs), collected before the second cycle of nivolumab. The receptor source for this set is a human donor with classical Hodgkin lymphoma. The CDR3 runs from the conserved cysteine through the conserved F or W. A D gene is named only where the DNA matches it firmly. The size of a clone is reported for some rows only, either as once, few or many, or as a class for expanded clones.

CDR3 protein | CDR3 DNA | V gene | CDR3 length | D gene | clone size | J gene
CTSSPSSTGGSPQHF | TGTACCAGCAGTCCCTCGTCGACAGGGGGATCGCCCCAGCATTTT | TRBV6-5 | 15 | TRBD1 | NA | TRBJ1-5
CASSNRDRDMNEQFF | TGCGCCAGCAGCAACCGGGACAGGGATATGAATGAGCAGTTCTTC | TRBV5-1 | 15 | TRBD1 | few | TRBJ2-1
CASSQPLGGGGIDTQYF | TGCGCCAGCAGCCAACCACTTGGCGGGGGGGGGATAGATACGCAGTATTTT | TRBV4-3 | 17 | TRBD2 | NA | TRBJ2-3
CASSDKYEQYF | TGTGCCAGCTCCGACAAATACGAGCAGTACTTC | TRBV18 | 11 | NA | NA | TRBJ2-7
CASSLESNQPQHF | TGTGCCAGCAGCTTGGAGAGCAATCAGCCCCAGCATTTT | TRBV5-5 | 13 | NA | NA | TRBJ1-5
CASVAGGADTQYF | TGTGCCAGCGTAGCGGGAGGCGCAGATACGCAGTATTTT | TRBV25-1 | 13 | TRBD2 | NA | TRBJ2-3
CASSFHGGSYEQYF | TGTGCCAGCAGTTTCCATGGGGGGTCCTACGAGCAGTACTTC | TRBV6-5 | 14 | NA | NA | TRBJ2-7
CAISESRQYNEQFF | TGTGCCATCAGTGAGTCCCGACAGTACAATGAGCAGTTCTTC | TRBV10-3 | 14 | NA | few | TRBJ2-1
CAFTRTYEQYF | TGTGCGTTCACGAGAACCTACGAGCAGTACTTC | TRBV30 | 11 | NA | few | TRBJ2-7
CAWSGMRGGNEKLFF | TGTGCCTGGAGTGGTATGAGGGGCGGGAATGAAAAACTGTTTTTT | TRBV30 | 15 | NA | NA | TRBJ1-4
CASSPGQANNSPLHF | TGTGCCAGCTCACCGGGACAGGCGAATAATTCACCCCTCCACTTT | TRBV18 | 15 | TRBD1 | few | TRBJ1-6
CASSMLAGSTDTQYF | TGTGCCAGTAGTATGCTCGCGGGGAGCACAGATACGCAGTATTTT | TRBV19 | 15 | NA | NA | TRBJ2-3
CASSPTPSNYGYTF | TGTGCCAGTAGTCCTACTCCCTCTAACTATGGCTACACCTTC | TRBV19 | 14 | NA | NA | TRBJ1-2
CASSGNQASGANVLTF | TGTGCCAGCAGCGGGAACCAGGCCTCTGGGGCCAACGTCCTGACTTTC | TRBV28 | 16 | NA | many | TRBJ2-6
CASSIANGELFF | TGTGCCAGTAGTATCGCCAACGGGGAGCTGTTTTTT | TRBV19 | 12 | NA | NA | TRBJ2-2
CASSASLQFMAHGYTF | TGTGCCAGCAGCGCCAGTTTACAGTTTATGGCGCATGGCTACACCTTC | TRBV9 | 16 | NA | NA | TRBJ1-2
CASSPSLGTQYF | TGTGCCAGCTCACCTAGTTTGGGTACGCAGTATTTT | TRBV18 | 12 | NA | NA | TRBJ2-3
CAIRASPQETQYF | TGTGCCATCAGAGCGAGCCCCCAAGAGACCCAGTACTTC | TRBV10-3 | 13 | NA | NA | TRBJ2-5
CASRSGTANTGELFF | TGTGCCAGCAGGTCCGGGACAGCGAACACCGGGGAGCTGTTTTTT | TRBV28 | 15 | TRBD1 | NA | TRBJ2-2
CASSYLRTSGRGLFF | TGTGCCAGCAGTTACTTAAGGACTAGCGGGAGGGGACTGTTTTTT | TRBV6-5 | 15 | TRBD2 | NA | TRBJ2-2
CASSSNPDTQYF | TGTGCCAGCAGTTCAAACCCCGATACGCAGTATTTT | TRBV28 | 12 | NA | NA | TRBJ2-3
CASSYSGGPNEKLFF | TGTGCCAGCAGTTACAGCGGGGGACCCAATGAAAAACTGTTTTTT | TRBV6-6 | 15 | NA | NA | TRBJ1-4
CASSRTESYNEQFF | TGTGCCAGCAGCCGGACCGAGTCCTACAATGAGCAGTTCTTC | TRBV6-1 | 14 | NA | medium-sized | TRBJ2-1
CASSWRGGSPEAFF | TGTGCCAGCAGCTGGCGAGGGGGGAGCCCTGAAGCTTTCTTT | TRBV13 | 14 | NA | medium-sized | TRBJ1-1
CASSFGEGEETQYF | TGTGCCAGCAGCTTTGGAGAGGGGGAAGAGACCCAGTACTTC | TRBV7-6 | 14 | NA | NA | TRBJ2-5
CASSLSGVYGYTF | TGTGCCAGCAGCTTGTCAGGGGTCTATGGCTACACCTTC | TRBV5-4 | 13 | NA | NA | TRBJ1-2
CASSYPAGGHQETQYF | TGTGCCAGCAGTTATCCGGCAGGGGGCCACCAAGAGACCCAGTACTTC | TRBV6-5 | 16 | TRBD1 | once | TRBJ2-5
CASSPRLAGINYNEQFF | TGTGCCAGCAGCCCCCGGTTAGCGGGCATTAACTACAATGAGCAGTTCTTC | TRBV9 | 17 | TRBD2 | NA | TRBJ2-1
CARWWTSGTRGELFF | TGTGCCAGGTGGTGGACTAGCGGGACTCGCGGGGAGCTGTTTTTT | TRBV6-4 | 15 | TRBD2 | few | TRBJ2-2
CASNRPRAAQPQHF | TGTGCCAGCAACCGTCCCAGGGCCGCTCAGCCCCAGCATTTT | TRBV28 | 14 | NA | few | TRBJ1-5
CASSSGQGPYEQYF | TGTGCCAGCAGTTCGGGACAGGGGCCATACGAGCAGTACTTC | TRBV7-6 | 14 | TRBD1 | NA | TRBJ2-7
CASSGLGLGRRYNEQFF | TGTGCCAGCAGTGGCCTTGGGTTAGGGCGGCGGTACAATGAGCAGTTCTTC | TRBV6-1 | 17 | NA | few | TRBJ2-1
CASSQEGAPGANVLTF | TGCGCCAGCAGCCAAGAGGGGGCCCCTGGGGCCAACGTCCTGACTTTC | TRBV4-3 | 16 | NA | NA | TRBJ2-6
CASSYGTSGRRGETQYF | TGTGCCAGCAGCTACGGGACTAGCGGGAGACGAGGAGAGACCCAGTACTTC | TRBV9 | 17 | TRBD2 | once | TRBJ2-5
CASSSTGQDLWDEQYF | TGTGCCAGCTCCTCCACCGGCCAGGACCTTTGGGACGAGCAGTACTTC | TRBV5-6 | 16 | NA | NA | TRBJ2-7
CAISGTSGRYNEQFF | TGTGCCATCAGTGGGACTAGCGGACGCTACAATGAGCAGTTCTTC | TRBV10-3 | 15 | TRBD2 | few | TRBJ2-1
CASSDDYLLSSGNTIYF | TGTGCCAGCAGCGACGATTATCTTCTCTCCTCTGGAAACACCATATATTTT | TRBV9 | 17 | NA | NA | TRBJ1-3
CASSLGGTSGREEQYF | TGTGCCAGCAGCTTGGGAGGGACTAGCGGGCGTGAAGAGCAGTACTTC | TRBV5-6 | 16 | TRBD2 | NA | TRBJ2-7
CASRPDRLGNYGYTF | TGTGCCAGCAGACCCGACAGGCTGGGTAACTATGGCTACACCTTC | TRBV6-5 | 15 | NA | NA | TRBJ1-2
CASSQELGTSGADTQYF | TGCGCCAGCAGCCAGGAACTCGGGACTAGCGGGGCAGATACGCAGTATTTT | TRBV4-1 | 17 | TRBD2 | NA | TRBJ2-3
CASSLTSGGQTDTQYF | TGTGCCAGCAGCTTAACTAGCGGGGGGCAGACAGATACGCAGTATTTT | TRBV7-2 | 16 | TRBD2 | once | TRBJ2-3